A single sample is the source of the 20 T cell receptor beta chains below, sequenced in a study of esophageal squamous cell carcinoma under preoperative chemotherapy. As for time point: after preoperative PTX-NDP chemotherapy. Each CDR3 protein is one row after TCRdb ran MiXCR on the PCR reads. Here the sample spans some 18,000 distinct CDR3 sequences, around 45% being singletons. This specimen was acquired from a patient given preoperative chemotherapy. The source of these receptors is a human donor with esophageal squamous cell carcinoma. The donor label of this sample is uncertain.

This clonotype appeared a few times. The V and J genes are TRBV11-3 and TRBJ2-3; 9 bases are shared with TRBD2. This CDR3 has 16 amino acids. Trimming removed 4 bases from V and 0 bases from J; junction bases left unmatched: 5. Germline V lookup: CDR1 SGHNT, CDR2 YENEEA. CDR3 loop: CASSSGTSSSTDTQYF. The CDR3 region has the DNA TGTGCCAGCAGCTCCGGGACTAGCTCAAGCACAGATACGCAGTATTTT. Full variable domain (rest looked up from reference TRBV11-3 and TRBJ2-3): EAGVVQSPRYKIIEKKQPVAFWCNPISGHNTLYWYLQNLGQGPELLIRYENEEAVDDSQLPKDRFSAERLKGVDSTLKIQPAELGDSAVYLCASSSGTSSSTDTQYFGPGTRLTVL.

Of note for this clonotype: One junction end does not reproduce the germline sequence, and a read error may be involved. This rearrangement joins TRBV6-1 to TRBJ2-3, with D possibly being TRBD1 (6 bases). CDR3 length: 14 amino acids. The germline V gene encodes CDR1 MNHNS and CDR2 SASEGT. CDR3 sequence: CAGSGGRGVDTQYF. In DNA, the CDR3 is TGTGCGGGCAGTGGGGGCCGCGGCGTAGATACCCAGTACTTT.

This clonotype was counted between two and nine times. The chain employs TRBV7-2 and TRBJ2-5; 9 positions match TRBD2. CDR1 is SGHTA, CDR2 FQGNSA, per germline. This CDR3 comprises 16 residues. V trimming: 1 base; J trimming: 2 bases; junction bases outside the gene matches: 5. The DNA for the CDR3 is TGTGCCAGCAGCTTAGTTGCGGGGGGGACTCAAGAGACCCAGTACTTC. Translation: CASSLVAGGTQETQYF.

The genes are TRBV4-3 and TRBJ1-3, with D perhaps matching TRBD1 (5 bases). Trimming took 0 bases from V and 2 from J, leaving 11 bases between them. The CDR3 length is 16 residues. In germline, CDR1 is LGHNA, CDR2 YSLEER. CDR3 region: CASSQDVGATGNTIYF. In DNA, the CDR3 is TGCGCCAGCAGCCAAGATGTAGGGGCAACTGGAAACACCATATATTTT.

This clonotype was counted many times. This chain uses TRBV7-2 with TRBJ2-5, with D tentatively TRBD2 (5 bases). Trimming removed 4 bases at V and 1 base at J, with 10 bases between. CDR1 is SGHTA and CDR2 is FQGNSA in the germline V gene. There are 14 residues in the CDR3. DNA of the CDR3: TGTGCCAGCAGCTACCAAGCGGCCCAAGAGACCCAGTACTTC. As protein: CASSYQAAQETQYF.

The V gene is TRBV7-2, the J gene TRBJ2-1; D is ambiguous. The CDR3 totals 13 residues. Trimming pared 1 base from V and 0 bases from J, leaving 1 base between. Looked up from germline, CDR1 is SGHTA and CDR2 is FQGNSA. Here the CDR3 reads CASSLGSYNEQFF. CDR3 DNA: TGTGCCAGCAGCTTAGGCTCCTACAATGAGCAGTTCTTC.

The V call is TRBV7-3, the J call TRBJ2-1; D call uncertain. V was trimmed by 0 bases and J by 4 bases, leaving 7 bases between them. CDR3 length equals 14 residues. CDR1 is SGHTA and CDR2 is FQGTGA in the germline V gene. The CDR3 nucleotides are TGTGCCAGCAGCTTAACTGTGGGTTACAATGAGCAGTTCTTC. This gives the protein CASSLTVGYNEQFF.

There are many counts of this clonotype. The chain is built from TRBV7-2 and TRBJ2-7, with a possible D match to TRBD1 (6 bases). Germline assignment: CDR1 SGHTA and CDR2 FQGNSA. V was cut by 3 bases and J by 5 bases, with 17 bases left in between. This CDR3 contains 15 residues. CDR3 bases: TGTGCCAGCAGCTTCAAGGGGTGGGGGCAGGACGAGCAGTACTTC. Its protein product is CASSFKGWGQDEQYF. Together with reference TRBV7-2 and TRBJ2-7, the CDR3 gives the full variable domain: GAGVSQSPSNKVTEKGKDVELRCDPISGHTALYWYRQSLGQGLEFLIYFQGNSAPDKSGLPSDRFSAERTGGSVSTLTIQRTQQEDSAVYLCASSFKGWGQDEQYFGPGTRLTVT.

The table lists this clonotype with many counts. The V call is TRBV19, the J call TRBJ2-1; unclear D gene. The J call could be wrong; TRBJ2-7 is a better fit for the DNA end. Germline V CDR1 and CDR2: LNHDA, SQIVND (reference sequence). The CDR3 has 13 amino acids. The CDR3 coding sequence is TGTGCCAGTAGTATTTCTGCCTCCTACGAGCAGTACTTC. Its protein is CASSISASYEQYF.

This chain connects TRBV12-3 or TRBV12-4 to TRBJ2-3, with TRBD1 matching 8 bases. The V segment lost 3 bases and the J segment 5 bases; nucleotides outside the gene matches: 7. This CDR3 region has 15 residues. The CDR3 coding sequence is TGTGCCAGCAGTTTCCCGACAGGGGCTGGAGATACGCAGTATTTT. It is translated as CASSFPTGAGDTQYF.

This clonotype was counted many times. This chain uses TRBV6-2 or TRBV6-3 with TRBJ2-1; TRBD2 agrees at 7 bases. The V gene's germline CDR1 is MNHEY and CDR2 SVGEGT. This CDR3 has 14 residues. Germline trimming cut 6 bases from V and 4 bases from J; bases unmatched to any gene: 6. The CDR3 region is CASRRRESYNEQFF. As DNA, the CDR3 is TGTGCCAGCAGGAGGCGGGAGAGTTACAATGAGCAGTTCTTC.

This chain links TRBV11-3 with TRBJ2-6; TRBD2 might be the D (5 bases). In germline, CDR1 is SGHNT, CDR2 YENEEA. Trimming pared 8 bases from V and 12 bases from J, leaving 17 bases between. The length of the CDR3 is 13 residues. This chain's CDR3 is CASGLRASGVLTF. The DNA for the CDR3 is TGTGCCAGCGGACTTCGGGCTTCGGGCGTCCTGACTTTC.

In DNA, the CDR3 is TGTGCCAGCTCACGTTGGACAGGGGCCATCTACGAGCAGTACTTC. Protein sequence: CASSRWTGAIYEQYF. V and J are TRBV18 and TRBJ2-5; 9 bases match TRBD1. TRBJ2-7 explains the end of the DNA better; the J call may be wrong. This CDR3 comprises 15 residues. The germline V gene has CDR1 KGHSH and CDR2 LQKENI.

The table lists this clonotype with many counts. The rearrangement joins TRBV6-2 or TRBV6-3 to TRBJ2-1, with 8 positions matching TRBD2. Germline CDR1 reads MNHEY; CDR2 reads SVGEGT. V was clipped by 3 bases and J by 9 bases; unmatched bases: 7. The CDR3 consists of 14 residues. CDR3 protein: CASSYLAGRSEQFF. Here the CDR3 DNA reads TGTGCCAGCAGTTATCTAGCGGGCCGTTCTGAGCAGTTCTTC.

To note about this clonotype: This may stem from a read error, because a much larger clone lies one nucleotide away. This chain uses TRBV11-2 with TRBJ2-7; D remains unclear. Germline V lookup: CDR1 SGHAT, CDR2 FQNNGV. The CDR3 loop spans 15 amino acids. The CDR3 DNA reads TGTGCCAGCAGCTTAGGGTGGGCAGACTCCTACAAGCAGTACTTC. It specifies CASSLGWADSYKQYF.

This chain's CDR3 is CASSLRGRGGQNEQFF. CDR3 DNA sequence: TGTGCCAGCAGCTTAAGAGGGCGGGGGGGCCAGAATGAGCAGTTCTTC. The chain links TRBV7-2 to TRBJ2-1, with 9 positions matching TRBD2. This CDR3 spans 16 amino acids. CDR1 and CDR2 from the germline V gene are SGHTA and FQGNSA. V shed 2 bases and J 7 bases; nucleotides not matched to a gene: 9.

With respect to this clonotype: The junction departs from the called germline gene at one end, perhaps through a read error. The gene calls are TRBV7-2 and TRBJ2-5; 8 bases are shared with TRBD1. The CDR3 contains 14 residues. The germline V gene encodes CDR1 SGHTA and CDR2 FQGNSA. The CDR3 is CASRRDRSQETLSF. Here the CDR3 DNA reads TGTGCCAGCAGACGGGACAGGTCCCAAGAGACCCTGTCTTTC.

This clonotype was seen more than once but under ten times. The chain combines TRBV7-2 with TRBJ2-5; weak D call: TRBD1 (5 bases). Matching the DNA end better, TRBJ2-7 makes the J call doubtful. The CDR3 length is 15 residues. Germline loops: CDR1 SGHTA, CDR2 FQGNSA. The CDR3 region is CASSPQRQRAYEQYF. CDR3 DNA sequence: TGTGCCAGCAGCCCCCAGAGACAGAGAGCCTACGAGCAGTACTTC.

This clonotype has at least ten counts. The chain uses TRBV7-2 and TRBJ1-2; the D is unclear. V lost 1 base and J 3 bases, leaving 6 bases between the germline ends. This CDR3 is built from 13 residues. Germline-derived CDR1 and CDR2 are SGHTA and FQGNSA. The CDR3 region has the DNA TGTGCCAGCAGCTTAGGCCCGGACTATGGCTACACCTTC. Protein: CASSLGPDYGYTF.

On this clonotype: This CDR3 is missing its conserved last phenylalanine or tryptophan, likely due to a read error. The CDR3 protein is CASSLEFGLRTETQYS. In DNA, the CDR3 is TGTGCCAGCAGCTTAGAGTTCGGTTTGAGGACAGAGACCCAGTACTCG. The chain couples TRBV11-3 to TRBJ2-5; D ambiguous. V lost 0 bases and J 4 bases, leaving 15 bases between the germline ends. CDR1 SGHNT and CDR2 YENEEA come from the germline V gene. The CDR3 has 16 amino acids.